The rows below give T cell receptor beta chains drawn from one sample of a study of Graves' ophthalmopathy and Graves' hyperthyroidism. TCRdb itself ran the multiplex PCR reads through MiXCR, one entry per CDR3 protein. The table lists a few hundred thousand distinct CDR3 sequences, roughly 21% of them singletons. Sequenced: peripheral blood. The origin of the receptors is a woman in her 50s with Graves' ophthalmopathy. The CDR3 runs from the conserved cysteine through the conserved F or W. The D gene is left open where the match is weak. A row's size may be missing; if present it is once, few, many or a size class.

>TRBV7-2|TRBJ2-5|many|TRBD2
TGTGCCAGCAGCTTCTCTAGCGGGAATCTGGAGACCCAGTACTTC
CASSFSSGNLETQYF
>TRBV28|TRBJ1-5|many|-
TGTGCCAGCAGCGTGGGGCAAAGGAATCAGCCCCAGCATTTT
CASSVGQRNQPQHF
>TRBV6-1|TRBJ2-7|many|TRBD1
TGTGCCAGCCTCTACGGGACAGAGGCCTACGAGCAGTACTTC
CASLYGTEAYEQYF
>TRBV7-2|TRBJ1-1|many|-
TGTGCCAGCAGCTTAGGGGAAGTGAACACTGAAGCTTTCTTT
CASSLGEVNTEAFF
>TRBV4-1|TRBJ2-7|many|-
TGCGCCAGCAGCCAAGAGGAAAGGGCGGCCTACGAGCAGTACTTC
CASSQEERAAYEQYF
>TRBV7-9|TRBJ2-7|many|-
TGTGCCAGCAGCTTAGACAGGCGCGAGCAGTACTTC
CASSLDRREQYF
>TRBV29-1|TRBJ1-2|-|TRBD1
TGCAGCGTGTCGGGACAGCCCTATGGCTACACCTTC
CSVSGQPYGYTF
>TRBV7-9|TRBJ2-7|few|TRBD2
TGTGCCAGCAGCCGGGAGGGCTTCTTCTACGAGCAGTACTTC
CASSREGFFYEQYF
>TRBV5-1|TRBJ2-5|-|-
TGCGCCAGCAGACCCGGATCGGGGGTGGAGACTCAGTACTTC
CASRPGSGVETQYF
>TRBV6-1|TRBJ1-1|few|-
TGTGCCAGCACACAGGATTACCAGAACAATCGAGCTTTCTTT
CASTQDYQNNRAFF
>TRBV4-2|TRBJ2-5|many|TRBD2
TGTGCCAGCGCTCCCTCCCCAGCGGGAGGAGGAGAGACCCAGTACTTC
CASAPSPAGGGETQYF
>TRBV7-9|TRBJ2-2|-|TRBD2
TGTGCCAGCAGCCGTAGCGGGAGGACCGGGGAGCTGTTTTTT
CASSRSGRTGELFF
>TRBV6-1|TRBJ2-4|many|TRBD1
TGTGCCAGCAGCCCGGACAGGGCCAAAAACATTCAGTACTTC
CASSPDRAKNIQYF
>TRBV5-6|TRBJ1-5|many|TRBD1
TGTGCCAGCAGCGGGACAGGGGCTAATCAGCCCCAGCATTTT
CASSGTGANQPQHF
>TRBV7-2|TRBJ2-5|many|TRBD1
TGTGCCAGCAGCCAAACTTCAGGGGGCCAAGAGACCCAGTACTTC
CASSQTSGGQETQYF
>TRBV4-1|TRBJ1-2|many|TRBD1
TGCGCCAGCAGCCCGGGACAGGGGGCCAACTATGGCTACACCTTC
CASSPGQGANYGYTF
>TRBV11-2|TRBJ1-5|few|-
TGTGCCAGCAGCCGCAGGTGGGGGGATCAGCCCCAGCATTTT
CASSRRWGDQPQHF
>TRBV28|TRBJ1-5|many|-
TGTGCCAGCAGTTTACGACAGGCCAATCAGCCCCAGCATTTT
CASSLRQANQPQHF
>TRBV24-1|TRBJ2-5|many|-
TGTGCCACCAGTGATTCCGGGACACAAGAGACCCAGTACTTC
CATSDSGTQETQYF
>TRBV12-3/TRBV12-4|TRBJ1-5|many|-
TGTGCCAGCAGTTTAGCAGGGTTTAGCAATCAGCCCCAGCATTTT
CASSLAGFSNQPQHF
>TRBV28|TRBJ2-7|many|TRBD2
TGTGCCAGCAGTTCCGGACTAGCGGGAGCCTACGAGCAGTACTTC
CASSSGLAGAYEQYF
>TRBV29-1|TRBJ1-1|many|TRBD1
TGCAGCGTGGGACAGGGCCTAGCCACTGAAGCTTTCTTT
CSVGQGLATEAFF
>TRBV6-5|TRBJ1-2|-|-
TGTGCCAGCAGTTACAGGACCCGGAACTATGGCTACACCTTC
CASSYRTRNYGYTF
>TRBV6-2/TRBV6-3|TRBJ2-7|-|TRBD1
TGTGCTTCCGAAGGGGGCGCCTACGAGCAGTACTTC
CASEGGAYEQYF
>TRBV7-3|TRBJ1-6|-|-
TGTGCCAGCAGCGCCGGGGTTCGCGGACCCCTCCACTTT
CASSAGVRGPLHF
>TRBV24-1|TRBJ1-2|many|-
TGTGCCACCAGTGACTTAGGGACCCCGGAGGACGGCTACACCTTC
CATSDLGTPEDGYTF
>TRBV6-5|TRBJ2-7|many|TRBD1
TGTGCCAGCAGTTACTCGATACAGGGGGCCTCCTACGAGCAGTACTTC
CASSYSIQGASYEQYF
>TRBV18|TRBJ1-1|-|-
TGTGCCAGCTCACCCCTCGGGACTAACACTGAAGCTTTCTTT
CASSPLGTNTEAFF
>TRBV12-3/TRBV12-4|TRBJ1-2|many|TRBD1
TGTGCCAGCAGTTTGGGTGACAGGGGGGCTGGCTACACCTTC
CASSLGDRGAGYTF
>TRBV28|TRBJ1-1|many|TRBD1
TGTGCCAGCAGTTTGACAGGGTACATGAACACTGAAGCTTTCTTT
CASSLTGYMNTEAFF
>TRBV20-1|TRBJ2-7|many|TRBD1
TGCAGTGCTATAGACCCTCGACAGGGTCACAGCGGAGGATACGAGCAGTACTTC
CSAIDPRQGHSGGYEQYF
>TRBV27|TRBJ1-5|many|-
TGTGCCAGCAGGCCGTCGGGAGGGGTGGGTCAGCCCCAGCATTTT
CASRPSGGVGQPQHF
>TRBV6-5|TRBJ2-5|-|-
TGTGCCAGCAGTTACGGCAGGGTAGAGACCCAGTACTTC
CASSYGRVETQYF
>TRBV11-3|TRBJ1-5|many|-
TGTGCCAGCAGCTTAGGAGGTGCCCTGAGCAGTCAGCCCCAGCATTTT
CASSLGGALSSQPQHF
>TRBV24-1|TRBJ2-2|many|-
TGTGCCACCAGTGATTTATCCGTGGGAAACACCGGGGAGCTGTTTTTT
CATSDLSVGNTGELFF
>TRBV6-5|TRBJ1-6|many|-
TGTGCCAGCAGTTACTCGGCGAGCTCCTATAATTCACCCCTCCACTTT
CASSYSASSYNSPLHF
>TRBV11-2|TRBJ2-5|many|TRBD2
TGTGCCAGCACCCTAGCGGTCAGATCTCAAGAGACCCAGTACTTC
CASTLAVRSQETQYF
>TRBV30|TRBJ1-6|many|TRBD1
TGTGCCTGGAGTAAGGGACAGACTAATTCACCCCTCCACTTT
CAWSKGQTNSPLHF
>TRBV2|TRBJ2-2|many|-
TGTGCCAGCAGCGCCCGACGGATCGCGAACACCGGGGAGCTGTTTTTT
CASSARRIANTGELFF
>TRBV20-1|TRBJ2-7|many|TRBD2
TGCAGTGCTAGAGGGGTAGCGGGAGGAGGGCGCGAGCAGTACTTC
CSARGVAGGGREQYF
>TRBV19|TRBJ1-1|many|-
TGTGCCAGTAGGACAGGTCCGGACACTGAAGCTTTCTTT
CASRTGPDTEAFF
>TRBV2|TRBJ2-5|many|TRBD1
TGTGCCAGCAGCCCCGACAGGGCGCGTGGGGAGACCCAGTACTTC
CASSPDRARGETQYF
>TRBV24-1|TRBJ1-2|-|-
TGTGCCACCAGTGATTTCGGCAGGGAAGGCTACACCTTC
CATSDFGREGYTF
>TRBV5-1|TRBJ2-7|many|TRBD1
TGCGCCAGCAGCTTCGGGACAGGGCCCTACGAGCAGTACTTC
CASSFGTGPYEQYF
>TRBV5-1|TRBJ2-7|many|-
TGCGCCAGCAGCTTGGCCCCGACCGAGAGGGAGCAGTACTTC
CASSLAPTEREQYF